These T cell receptor beta chains were read from a single sample in a study of CD8 T cells in ankylosing spondylitis. MiXCR was run by TCRdb on the 5' RACE reads, yielding one entry per CDR3 protein. This sample yields about 240,000 distinct CDR3 sequences, of which 8% to 11% are seen a single time; 2.6% belongs to the top ten. The material sequenced was blood, either unsorted or a sorted T cell fraction (not recorded which). These receptors were taken from a male donor with ankylosing spondylitis or in good health (not recorded which). Each CDR3 is given with its conserved first and last residue. Fields, in order: V gene, clone size, CDR3 length, J gene, D gene, CDR3 DNA, CDR3 protein. The D gene is left open where the match is weak. Part of the rows lack a size; the others show once, few, many or a class for expanded clones.

v_gene: TRBV12-3/TRBV12-4
abundance: many
len: 15
j_gene: TRBJ2-2
d_gene: TRBD1
CDR3nt: TGTGCCAGCAGTTTCACAGGGGCGAACACCGGGGAGCTGTTTTTT
CDR3aa: CASSFTGANTGELFF

v_gene: TRBV20-1
abundance: many
len: 14
j_gene: TRBJ2-1
d_gene: .
CDR3nt: TGCAGTGCTCCGCTAGCGTTCTCCTACAATGAGCAGTTCTTC
CDR3aa: CSAPLAFSYNEQFF

v_gene: TRBV20-1
abundance: many
len: 16
j_gene: TRBJ2-1
d_gene: .
CDR3nt: TGCAGTGCTAGCGGCGGACGGGGATTACTTTACAATGAGCAGTTCTTC
CDR3aa: CSASGGRGLLYNEQFF

v_gene: TRBV20-1
abundance: many
len: 15
j_gene: TRBJ1-5
d_gene: TRBD1
CDR3nt: TGCAGTGCCCTTACAGGGGCGGGGAGCAATCAGCCCCAGCATTTT
CDR3aa: CSALTGAGSNQPQHF

v_gene: TRBV6-6
abundance: .
len: 13
j_gene: TRBJ1-3
d_gene: .
CDR3nt: TGTGCCAGCAGCTTCTACTCTGGAAACACCATATATTTT
CDR3aa: CASSFYSGNTIYF

v_gene: TRBV20-1
abundance: many
len: 14
j_gene: TRBJ2-1
d_gene: TRBD1
CDR3nt: TGCAGTGCTAGTGACAGGGCCGTTGGTAATGAGCAGTTCTTC
CDR3aa: CSASDRAVGNEQFF

v_gene: TRBV5-1
abundance: many
len: 13
j_gene: TRBJ1-2
d_gene: .
CDR3nt: TGCGCCAGCAGCTTTAGCTTGAACTATGGCTACACCTTC
CDR3aa: CASSFSLNYGYTF

v_gene: TRBV7-9
abundance: few
len: 15
j_gene: TRBJ2-7
d_gene: .
CDR3nt: TGTGCCAGCAGCCCTGTGCCTAGGGTACCCTACGAGCAGTACTTC
CDR3aa: CASSPVPRVPYEQYF

v_gene: TRBV20-1
abundance: few
len: 13
j_gene: TRBJ1-4
d_gene: .
CDR3nt: TGCAGTGGGGAGGGGGGCGCAGATGAAAAACTGTTTTTT
CDR3aa: CSGEGGADEKLFF

v_gene: TRBV20-1
abundance: many
len: 14
j_gene: TRBJ2-7
d_gene: TRBD2
CDR3nt: TGCAGTGCCATCCCCGGGGCGCGGGGGTTCGAGCAGTACTTC
CDR3aa: CSAIPGARGFEQYF

v_gene: TRBV24-1
abundance: many
len: 14
j_gene: TRBJ2-2
d_gene: .
CDR3nt: TGTGCCACCAGTGATTACCTGAACACCGGGGAGCTGTTTTTT
CDR3aa: CATSDYLNTGELFF

v_gene: TRBV20-1
abundance: many
len: 11
j_gene: TRBJ2-7
d_gene: .
CDR3nt: TGCAGTGCCCCCCGCGGCTACGAGCAGTACTTC
CDR3aa: CSAPRGYEQYF

v_gene: TRBV3-1
abundance: many
len: 12
j_gene: TRBJ2-7
d_gene: .
CDR3nt: TGTGCCAGCAGCTCCATCCCCTACGAGCAGTACTTC
CDR3aa: CASSSIPYEQYF

v_gene: TRBV19
abundance: many
len: 13
j_gene: TRBJ2-6
d_gene: .
CDR3nt: TGTGCCAGTAGTGCCACTGGGGCCAACGTCCTGACTTTC
CDR3aa: CASSATGANVLTF

v_gene: TRBV4-2
abundance: .
len: 14
j_gene: TRBJ2-3
d_gene: .
CDR3nt: TGTGCCAGCAGCCAGCCGGTCCTCACAGATACGCAGTATTTT
CDR3aa: CASSQPVLTDTQYF

v_gene: TRBV11-2
abundance: many
len: 17
j_gene: TRBJ2-2
d_gene: .
CDR3nt: TGTGCCAGCAGCCCAGACAGTGTTGAGGTCGTCACCGGGGAGCTGTTTTTT
CDR3aa: CASSPDSVEVVTGELFF

v_gene: TRBV29-1
abundance: .
len: 11
j_gene: TRBJ1-2
d_gene: TRBD1
CDR3nt: TGCAGCGCAGGACAGGACTATGGCTACACCTTC
CDR3aa: CSAGQDYGYTF

v_gene: TRBV7-2
abundance: .
len: 14
j_gene: TRBJ2-5
d_gene: .
CDR3nt: TGTGCCAGCAGCTTAGGCGGGGACATGGAGACCCAGTACTTC
CDR3aa: CASSLGGDMETQYF

v_gene: TRBV7-9
abundance: few
len: 14
j_gene: TRBJ1-2
d_gene: .
CDR3nt: TGTGCCAGCAGCTTAGTGGGAGATTATTATGGCTACACCTTC
CDR3aa: CASSLVGDYYGYTF

v_gene: TRBV7-9
abundance: many
len: 15
j_gene: TRBJ2-2
d_gene: TRBD2
CDR3nt: TGTGCCAATTCGCATAGCGGGAAAAACACCGGGGAGCTGTTTTTT
CDR3aa: CANSHSGKNTGELFF

v_gene: TRBV7-9
abundance: .
len: 15
j_gene: TRBJ2-2
d_gene: .
CDR3nt: TGTACCAGCAGCCTCTTGACAGAGAACACCGGGGAGCTGTTTTTT
CDR3aa: CTSSLLTENTGELFF

v_gene: TRBV4-1
abundance: many
len: 17
j_gene: TRBJ1-5
d_gene: .
CDR3nt: TGCGCCAGCAGCCAAGAGTCTCCGGGAATCGGCAATCAGCCCCAGCATTTT
CDR3aa: CASSQESPGIGNQPQHF

v_gene: TRBV4-2
abundance: many
len: 19
j_gene: TRBJ2-4
d_gene: TRBD2
CDR3nt: TGTGCCAGCAGCCAAGAGTTACTAGCGGGGGGCCTAGCCAAAAACATTCAGTACTTC
CDR3aa: CASSQELLAGGLAKNIQYF

v_gene: TRBV20-1
abundance: many
len: 16
j_gene: TRBJ1-4
d_gene: TRBD1
CDR3nt: TGCAGTGCCCGTGAACCTACAGGGGTCTTCTGGGAAAAACTGTTTTTT
CDR3aa: CSAREPTGVFWEKLFF

v_gene: TRBV29-1
abundance: few
len: 16
j_gene: TRBJ1-1
d_gene: .
CDR3nt: TGCAGCGGGACCCTCCGGGGCACCGAATCAAAAACTGAAGCTTTCTTT
CDR3aa: CSGTLRGTESKTEAFF

v_gene: TRBV2
abundance: .
len: 14
j_gene: TRBJ2-5
d_gene: TRBD1
CDR3nt: TGTGCCAGCAGTAGGCCCGGGACAGAAGAGACCCAGTACTTC
CDR3aa: CASSRPGTEETQYF

v_gene: TRBV4-1
abundance: few
len: 12
j_gene: TRBJ2-5
d_gene: .
CDR3nt: TGCGCCAGCAGCCCCCACGGTGGGACCCAGTACTTC
CDR3aa: CASSPHGGTQYF

v_gene: TRBV12-3/TRBV12-4
abundance: many
len: 15
j_gene: TRBJ1-5
d_gene: .
CDR3nt: TGTGCCAGCAGTTCTAGGGGGGCCGGCAATCAGCCCCAGCATTTT
CDR3aa: CASSSRGAGNQPQHF

v_gene: TRBV9
abundance: many
len: 12
j_gene: TRBJ1-2
d_gene: .
CDR3nt: TGCGCCAGCAGCGTAGACAGCTATGGCTACACCTTC
CDR3aa: CASSVDSYGYTF

v_gene: TRBV6-5
abundance: many
len: 14
j_gene: TRBJ1-1
d_gene: .
CDR3nt: TGTGCCAGCAGTTACGGTCGGCTGAACACTGAAGCTTTCTTT
CDR3aa: CASSYGRLNTEAFF

v_gene: TRBV12-3/TRBV12-4
abundance: many
len: 14
j_gene: TRBJ1-1
d_gene: .
CDR3nt: TGTGCCAGCAGCCTTGTTGGAGCGAACACTGAAGCTTTCTTT
CDR3aa: CASSLVGANTEAFF

v_gene: TRBV20-1
abundance: many
len: 15
j_gene: TRBJ1-2
d_gene: TRBD1
CDR3nt: TGCAGTGCTAGAATAAGGGGGGACAGGGGGCAAGGCTACACCTTC
CDR3aa: CSARIRGDRGQGYTF

v_gene: TRBV5-1
abundance: few
len: 16
j_gene: TRBJ2-7
d_gene: .
CDR3nt: TGCGCCAGCAGCAGACTCTATGGGACGGATGCCTACGAGCAGTACTTC
CDR3aa: CASSRLYGTDAYEQYF

v_gene: TRBV5-4
abundance: many
len: 14
j_gene: TRBJ2-5
d_gene: .
CDR3nt: TGTGCCAGCAGCTTGGCGGGGGGCGCGGAGACCCAGTACTTC
CDR3aa: CASSLAGGAETQYF

v_gene: TRBV5-1
abundance: many
len: 15
j_gene: TRBJ1-6
d_gene: TRBD1
CDR3nt: TGCGCCAGCAGCATAGGACAGGGGAATAATTCACCCCTCCACTTT
CDR3aa: CASSIGQGNNSPLHF

v_gene: TRBV4-1
abundance: many
len: 15
j_gene: TRBJ2-7
d_gene: .
CDR3nt: TGCGCCAGCAGCCAAGATATGACGGGAGTAGACGAGCAGTACTTC
CDR3aa: CASSQDMTGVDEQYF

v_gene: TRBV5-1
abundance: many
len: 17
j_gene: TRBJ2-2
d_gene: TRBD1
CDR3nt: TGCGCCAGCAGCCCGTGGCCGACAGGGGGCGGAAGCGGGGAGCTGTTTTTT
CDR3aa: CASSPWPTGGGSGELFF

v_gene: TRBV6-1
abundance: many
len: 16
j_gene: TRBJ1-1
d_gene: TRBD1
CDR3nt: TGTGCCACCGAGGGCTACCAAGGACAGGGGACGATTGAAGCTTTCTTT
CDR3aa: CATEGYQGQGTIEAFF

v_gene: TRBV7-9
abundance: .
len: 14
j_gene: TRBJ2-7
d_gene: TRBD1
CDR3nt: TGTGCCAGCAGCTCCCCGGACAGGTCCTACGAGCAGTACTTC
CDR3aa: CASSSPDRSYEQYF

v_gene: TRBV2
abundance: few
len: 13
j_gene: TRBJ1-5
d_gene: .
CDR3nt: TGTGCCAGCAGGAAGTCATGGCGGAAGCCCCAGCATTTT
CDR3aa: CASRKSWRKPQHF

v_gene: TRBV15
abundance: many
len: 17
j_gene: TRBJ2-2
d_gene: TRBD2
CDR3nt: TGTGCCACCAGCAGAGACCCACGGACTAGCGGCACCGGGGAGCTGTTTTTT
CDR3aa: CATSRDPRTSGTGELFF

v_gene: TRBV12-3/TRBV12-4
abundance: .
len: 14
j_gene: TRBJ1-2
d_gene: .
CDR3nt: TGTGCCAGCAGTCTACAACAGGGTTTTCATGGCTACACCTTC
CDR3aa: CASSLQQGFHGYTF